The source of this TCR beta chain is a study of cytomegalovirus exposure and HLA in healthy donors. Overall study findings and caveats: Most TCR beta V segments were productive about 90% or about 30% of the time in an earlier analysis. In a later analysis, productive TCRs from donors in an Asian-associated ancestry cluster reportedly carried fewer N-insertions than the cohort mean. 16,951 TCR beta sequences were associated with HLA alleles at 0.05 false discovery rate in a later analysis.

This clone has only a few counts. Its matching antigen is unknown. PCR employed 60 Vbeta and 13 Jbeta primers. The table came from immunoSEQ multiplex PCR; TCRdb's copy has only in-frame clones and leaves some out. The repertoire holds more than 90,000 clones, with around 81% as singletons. V was clipped by 2 bases and J by 6 bases, with 14 bases between them. CDR1 LNHDA and CDR2 SQIVND come from the germline V gene (reference sequence). The CDR3 covers 15 residues. The chain recombines TRBV19 with TRBJ1-5, with D tentatively TRBD1 (5 bases). The sample was PBMCs. The TCR comes from a woman between 65 and 79 years old in good health and CMV-seropositive. CDR3 nucleotide sequence: TGTGCCAGTAGTATATGGTTAGCCCAGGGTCAGCCCCAGCATTTT. Its translation: CASSIWLAQGQPQHF.